What follows is one TCR beta chain and its context. The data are from a study of T cell changes during pregnancy in multiple sclerosis. Trimming at V came to 3 bases and at J to 1 base, leaving 7 bases not matched to a gene. Per the germline V gene, CDR1 is SGDLS and CDR2 is YYNGEE. The CDR3 runs 16 residues. TCRdb's table, derived via immunoSEQ multiplex PCR, lists solely in-frame clones and lacks some. The data show some 97,000 clones, 90% to 95% seen once. This rearrangement joins TRBV9 to TRBJ2-3; 8 bases are a match to TRBD2. The material was peripheral blood, obtained in the second trimester of pregnancy. This receptor was taken from a female donor with multiple sclerosis, enrolled in a pregnancy study. The CDR3 sequence: CASSAAGGAGTDTQYF. For the CDR3, the DNA is TGTGCCAGCAGCGCCGCCGGGGGGGCGGGCACAGATACGCAGTATTTT.